The clone carrying this TCR beta chain has a count of ten or more. The record originates from a study of T-cell reconstitution after alpha-beta-depleted transplantation in children. V was pared by 4 bases and J by 6 bases, with 12 bases between. Germline V gives CDR1 LGHDT, CDR2 YNNKEL (reference sequence). The CDR3 is 13 amino acids. Using unique molecular identifiers, the investigators prepared the TCRbeta library. TCRdb reprocessed the PCR reads via MiXCR and lists one record per CDR3 protein. Of more than 200,000 distinct CDR3 sequences listed, 9.7% are singletons. This TCR derives from a human donor who donated a stem cell graft to a child with SCID. The specimen comprised PBMCs from the stem cell graft donor, sampled from the stem cell graft. The chain employs TRBV3-1 and TRBJ1-2, with D perhaps matching TRBD1 (6 bases). The CDR3 DNA follows: TGTGCCAGCAGCCGGGGACAATGGAATGGCTACACCTTC. Translated, it gives CASSRGQWNGYTF.